This is a list of T cell receptor beta chains from one sample in a study of OX40 agonist ivuxolimab in advanced cancers. Assay used: immunoSEQ multiplex PCR; TCRdb lists only in-frame clones, some missing. The sample consists of tens of thousands of clones, about 80% of them appearing once. The sample in question was CD4+ or CD8+ T cells sorted from blood, obtained in a trial of the OX40 agonist ivuxolimab. The receptors originated from an adult with an advanced solid tumor such as melanoma, head and neck, liver or kidney cancer. CDR3s include the opening cysteine and the closing phenylalanine or tryptophan. The D gene is left open where the match is weak. Clone sizes are given selectively: once, few, many, or a class where the clone is expanded.

TRBJ2-2,NA,NA,TRBV28,TGTGCCAGCAGTTTACAGGGATCAGGCACCGGGGAGCTGTTTTTT,CASSLQGSGTGELFF
TRBJ1-5,NA,NA,TRBV2,TGTGCCAGCAGTCCCGGGACAAACAATCAGCCCCAGCATTTT,CASSPGTNNQPQHF
TRBJ2-3,NA,once,TRBV27,TGTGCCAGCAGTACCCCACGGGTAGATACGCAGTATTTT,CASSTPRVDTQYF
TRBJ2-7,NA,few,TRBV5-4,TGTGCCAGCAGTATCTCTCCGGAATCCTACGAGCAGTACTTC,CASSISPESYEQYF
TRBJ2-7,NA,NA,TRBV6-5,TGTGCCAGCACCAATCGGTCTAATTCAGGCTACGAGCAGTACTTC,CASTNRSNSGYEQYF
TRBJ2-7,TRBD2,NA,TRBV5-1,TGCGCCAGCAGCTTGGTTGGTAGCGGGGGCTACGAGCAGTACTTC,CASSLVGSGGYEQYF
TRBJ1-2,NA,NA,TRBV15,TGTGCCACCAGCGGCTCAATAGATCGAACCCCATATGGCTACACCTTC,CATSGSIDRTPYGYTF
TRBJ1-2,NA,few,TRBV21-1,TGTGCCAGCAGCAACCCCGGACAGGGTGTAAGGTATGGCTACACCTTC,CASSNPGQGVRYGYTF
TRBJ2-2,NA,NA,TRBV11-2,TGTGCCAGCAGCTCCGGAACCGGGGAGCTGTTTTTT,CASSSGTGELFF
TRBJ2-7,TRBD1,NA,TRBV10-3,TGTGCCATCGCCTGGACAGGGGGCAACGAGCAGTACTTC,CAIAWTGGNEQYF
TRBJ2-7,NA,once,TRBV6-5,TGTGCCAGCAGTTACCCAGGGACGAGCGGCTACGAGCAGTACTTC,CASSYPGTSGYEQYF
TRBJ2-7,TRBD1,NA,TRBV5-6,TGTGCCAGCAGCCCAGGACAGGGGTTTCTCTACGAGCAGTACTTC,CASSPGQGFLYEQYF
TRBJ2-3,NA,NA,TRBV10-2,TGCGCCAGCAGTCCGATAAACACAGATACGCAGTATTTT,CASSPINTDTQYF
TRBJ2-7,TRBD2,NA,TRBV7-8,TGTGCCAGCAGCCCCCCGAAAGGCGGGGGGCCCTCTTACGAGCAGTACTTC,CASSPPKGGGPSYEQYF
TRBJ2-3,NA,NA,TRBV28,TGTGCCAGCAGTACATCACTAACCCTAGGGCTAGATACGCAGTATTTT,CASSTSLTLGLDTQYF
TRBJ2-2,NA,NA,TRBV10-1,TGCGCCAGCAGTGAGGAGGGGGACACCGGGGAGCTGTTTTTT,CASSEEGDTGELFF
TRBJ1-6,NA,few,TRBV11-2,TGTGCCAGCAGCTTAGAAGGGCAGGGCGGCACCCTCCACTTT,CASSLEGQGGTLHF
TRBJ2-7,NA,NA,TRBV7-6,TGTGCCAGCAGCTTAGTTGAGACAGCCTACGAGCAGTACTTC,CASSLVETAYEQYF
TRBJ2-7,TRBD2,NA,TRBV13,TGTGCCAGCAGCTTAGGGACTAGCGGGGTTTACGAGCAGTACTTC,CASSLGTSGVYEQYF
TRBJ1-1,NA,NA,TRBV7-9,TGTGCCAGCAGCTTAGCGTTAGGGTTCAACACTGAAGCTTTCTTT,CASSLALGFNTEAFF
TRBJ2-1,NA,NA,TRBV2,TGTGCCAGCTTTTTTGGGCGAGTGCAGTTCTTC,CASFFGRVQFF
TRBJ2-1,NA,NA,TRBV7-2,TGTGCCAGCAGCTTGCAGCAGCCCACCTACAATGAGCAGTTCTTC,CASSLQQPTYNEQFF
TRBJ1-5,NA,NA,TRBV28,TGTGCCAGCAGTATAGTAGCGGCCCCAAACTTAAATCAGCCCCAGCATTTT,CASSIVAAPNLNQPQHF
TRBJ2-1,TRBD2,once,TRBV29-1,TGCAGCGTTGAAGGGACTAGCTTGTACAATGAGCAGTTCTTC,CSVEGTSLYNEQFF
TRBJ2-6,NA,NA,TRBV6-4,TGTGCCAGCAGTGACGGGGGTTCCTCCTCTGGGGCCAACGTCCTGACTTTC,CASSDGGSSSGANVLTF
TRBJ1-2,NA,NA,TRBV7-6,TGTGCCAGCAGCTTAGGGGTTCCGGGGAATGGCTACACCTTC,CASSLGVPGNGYTF
TRBJ2-5,NA,NA,TRBV5-5,TGTGCCAGCAGGGTAGGGGAAGAGACCCAGTACTTC,CASRVGEETQYF
TRBJ2-7,NA,NA,TRBV28,TGTGCCAGCAGTCCTGGCGGAGGGGCCGAGCAGTACTTC,CASSPGGGAEQYF
TRBJ2-3,TRBD2,NA,TRBV2,TGTGCCAGCAATGACATGTCGACTAGCGGATTACAAGGAGATACGCAGTATTTT,CASNDMSTSGLQGDTQYF
TRBJ2-3,TRBD2,NA,TRBV5-1,TGCGCCAGCAGCGCGGCCGGGACTAGCGGCACAGATACGCAGTATTTT,CASSAAGTSGTDTQYF
TRBJ1-3,NA,NA,TRBV5-1,TGCGCCACCGCACTGGAGGACCCTGGAAGGGACACCATATATTTT,CATALEDPGRDTIYF
TRBJ1-1,NA,NA,TRBV16,TGTGCCAGCAGCGTCGGCAGGGGAGCAGACACTGAAGCTTTCTTT,CASSVGRGADTEAFF
TRBJ1-2,NA,NA,TRBV4-1,TGCGCCAGCAGCCAAGGTGACACCCGACACACCTTC,CASSQGDTRHTF
TRBJ1-5,NA,NA,TRBV19,TGTGCCAGTAGTATCTCCCTCAACCAGCCCCAGCATTTT,CASSISLNQPQHF
TRBJ2-3,NA,NA,TRBV19,TGTGCCAGTAGTCCACAGTCTGATACGCAGTATTTT,CASSPQSDTQYF
TRBJ2-7,NA,NA,TRBV5-4,TGTGCCAGCAGCGCCCAAGAACTAACCTCCTACGAGCAGTACTTC,CASSAQELTSYEQYF
TRBJ2-5,TRBD1,NA,TRBV4-1,TGCGCCAGCAGCCATTGGACAGGGAGGGAGACCCAGTACTTC,CASSHWTGRETQYF
TRBJ1-1,TRBD1,NA,TRBV27,TGTGCCAGCAGTCGACAGGGTTCAAACACTGAAGCTTTCTTT,CASSRQGSNTEAFF
TRBJ2-3,NA,NA,TRBV4-1,TGCGCCAGCAGCCACCCCAGGCAGGATAGCACAGATACGCAGTATTTT,CASSHPRQDSTDTQYF
TRBJ1-1,NA,NA,TRBV7-9,TGTGCCAGCAGCTTATGGGGTTCGGACACTGAAGCTTTCTTT,CASSLWGSDTEAFF